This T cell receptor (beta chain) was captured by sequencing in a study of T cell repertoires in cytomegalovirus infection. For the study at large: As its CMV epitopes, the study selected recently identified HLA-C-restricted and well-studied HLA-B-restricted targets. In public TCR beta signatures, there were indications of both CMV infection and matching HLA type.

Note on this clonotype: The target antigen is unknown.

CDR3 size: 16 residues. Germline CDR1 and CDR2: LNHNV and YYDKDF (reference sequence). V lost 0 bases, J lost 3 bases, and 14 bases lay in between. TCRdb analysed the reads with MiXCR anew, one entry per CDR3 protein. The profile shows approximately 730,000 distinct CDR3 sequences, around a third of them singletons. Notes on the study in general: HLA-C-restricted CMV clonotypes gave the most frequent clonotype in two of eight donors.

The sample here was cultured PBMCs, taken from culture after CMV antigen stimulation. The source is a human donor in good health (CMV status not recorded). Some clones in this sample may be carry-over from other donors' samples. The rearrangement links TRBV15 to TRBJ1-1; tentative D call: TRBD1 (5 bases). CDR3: CATSRDYSGTDTEAFF. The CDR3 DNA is TGTGCCACCAGCAGAGATTATTCAGGGACGGACACTGAAGCTTTCTTT.